A selection of T cell receptor beta chains follows, all from one sample in a study of HIV-infected patients and healthy controls. TCRdb fed the 5' RACE reads into MiXCR, producing one record per CDR3 protein. In the table there are around 58,000 distinct CDR3 sequences, around 21% of which are singletons. The sample taken for sequencing was CD4+ T cells from blood. All receptors come from a human donor in good health. CDR3s include the opening cysteine and the closing phenylalanine or tryptophan. A D gene is named only where the DNA matches it firmly. Size is omitted from some rows. Given values are once, few, many or a class for expanded clones.

>-|TRBD1|TRBV5-8|TRBJ2-7|14
TGTGCCAGCAGCTCTGGACAGGGGGTTGGGGAGCAGTACTTC
CASSSGQGVGEQYF
>many|-|TRBV12-3/TRBV12-4|TRBJ1-1|13
TGTGCCAGCAGGGGCGGGTGGAACACTGAAGCTTTCTTT
CASRGGWNTEAFF
>many|-|TRBV6-2/TRBV6-3|TRBJ2-7|14
TGTGCCAGCAGTTACGTGGCGGGGTCCTACGAGCAGTACTTC
CASSYVAGSYEQYF
>-|TRBD1|TRBV12-3/TRBV12-4|TRBJ2-1|18
TGTGCCAGCAAACCTCGGCGGGCAGGGGGCGAATCCTACAATGAGCAGTTCTTC
CASKPRRAGGESYNEQFF
>few|-|TRBV5-5|TRBJ1-2|13
TGTGCCAGCAGCTTATCAGGGCCGGGAGTTTACACCTTC
CASSLSGPGVYTF
>few|TRBD1|TRBV2|TRBJ1-5|14
TGTGCCAGCAAGGGGGCGGTTGGCAATCAGCCCCAGCATTTT
CASKGAVGNQPQHF
>few|-|TRBV3-1|TRBJ2-7|15
TGTGCCAGCAGCCCATCCCATATTCGATACTACGAGCAGTACTTC
CASSPSHIRYYEQYF
>-|TRBD2|TRBV2|TRBJ2-1|14
TGTGCCAGCAGGGCTGGCGGGACTACGAATGAGCAGTTCTTC
CASRAGGTTNEQFF
>many|TRBD1|TRBV27|TRBJ2-7|14
TGTGCCAGCAGTTTAGAAGGGGGCGGTAACGAGCAGTACTTC
CASSLEGGGNEQYF
>many|-|TRBV11-1|TRBJ2-2|16
TGTGCCAGCAGCTTACAGTCAGGGGCGAACACCGGGGAGCTGTTTTTT
CASSLQSGANTGELFF
>many|-|TRBV15|TRBJ1-5|15
TGTGCCACCAGCAGAGACAGGGCCCCCAATCAGCCCCAGCATTTT
CATSRDRAPNQPQHF
>once|-|TRBV10-3|TRBJ2-4|16
TGTGCCATCAGTGATGGGGGTGTCGCGGCCAAAAACATTCAGTACTTC
CAISDGGVAAKNIQYF
>many|TRBD2|TRBV3-1|TRBJ2-5|15
TGTGCCAGCAGCCAATTCGGCGGGGGGGAAGAGACCCAGTACTTC
CASSQFGGGEETQYF